The sequence of this TCR beta chain was determined in a study of blood T cells in healthy people across ages. Regarding the study as a whole: Higher diversity and more naive CD4+ cells were features of long-lived donors, compared to aged donors.

Combining a sample-barcoded 5' primer with a J-beta primer mix, a second PCR ran for about 7 to 11 cycles. TCRdb reprocessed the 5' RACE reads via MiXCR and lists one record per CDR3 protein. The table shows over 1,500,000 distinct CDR3 sequences, with about 50% occurring only once. A note on this clonotype: The antigen is undetermined.

The sequenced sample consisted of blood. This sequence was found in a woman between 40 and 50 years old in good health.

The DNA for the CDR3 is TGTGCCAGCAGGCCGGGACTAGCGTTCATCGAGCAGTACTTC. Translating it yields CASRPGLAFIEQYF. The chain recombines TRBV6-1 with TRBJ2-5, with 10 nucleotides matching TRBD2. The DNA end lines up better with TRBJ2-7; the J call may be wrong. Germline V gives CDR1 MNHNS, CDR2 SASEGT. The CDR3 extends over 14 amino acids.